A single sample is the source of the 13 T cell receptor beta chains below, sequenced in a study of regulatory T cells in long-lasting Graves disease (dated by TCRdb to the early 2020s). The library was produced with multiplex PCR. The sequencer was an Illumina HiSeq 4000. TCR beta libraries were built with iRepertoire HTBI primers and Arm-PCR amplification of CDR3 regions. TCRdb redid the processing of the public reads, applying fastp at Q25 and MiXCR, and retained in-frame beta chains. For every CDR3 protein sequence, its rows merge into one entry that carries the most common genes and DNA. This sample comprises roughly 510,000 distinct CDR3 sequences, about 16% of them detected only once. The ten biggest clones cover more than 10% of the sample. Explained via the paper, the time point label denotes: newly diagnosed GD, antithyroid drugs for less than 3 months. RNA was extracted from PBMCs in TRIzol for both TCR sequencing and RNA sequencing.

The same specimen was also included in a second study, on T cells in Graves' hyperthyroidism and ophthalmopathy.

The sample was peripheral blood mononuclear cells (PBMCs), taken at new diagnosis, from a patient treated with antithyroid drugs. These TCRs come from a man aged 18 to 35 with Graves disease. Donor details come from another sample of the same person, matched by shared clones.

This clonotype has more than one count but fewer than ten. V gene TRBV7-3 combines with J gene TRBJ2-3, with 14 bases identical to TRBD2. The junction had 15 bases not matched to a gene; V was cut back by 0 bases and J by 4 bases. Per the germline V gene, CDR1 is SGHTA and CDR2 is FQGTGA. There are 21 residues in the CDR3. The CDR3 DNA reads as TGTGCCAGCAGCTTAACCCTAGGACTAGCGGGAGGAAAGTCAACGGCAGATACGCAGTATTTT. Protein sequence: CASSLTLGLAGGKSTADTQYF.

This clonotype was counted many times. The V call is TRBV7-9, the J call TRBJ2-4; a possible D gene is TRBD1 (5 bases). The CDR3 has 17 amino acids. Germline values: CDR1 SEHNR, CDR2 FQNEAQ (reference sequence). Deletions cut 2 bases from V and 0 bases from J, with 14 bases between. CDR3 sequence: CASSLSWQGIAKNIQYF. CDR3 DNA: TGTGCCAGCAGCTTATCGTGGCAGGGAATAGCCAAAAACATTCAGTACTTC.

The V gene is TRBV29-1, the J gene TRBJ2-7; no reliable D call. Germline lookup yields CDR1 SQVTM and CDR2 ANQGSEA. The CDR3 spans 16 residues. The ends were cut back, 7 bases at V and 1 base at J, with 23 bases in the middle. The CDR3 spells CSAGDKPETISYEQYF. The CDR3 DNA reads as TGCAGCGCTGGGGATAAACCCGAAACCATATCCTACGAGCAGTACTTC.

This clonotype was counted at least ten times. This chain links TRBV3-1 with TRBJ2-7; D is ambiguous. Between the trimmed V and J ends, which lost 0 bases and 3 bases, there was a span of 3 bases. The CDR3 is 12 amino acids. Germline V gene data show CDR1 as LGHDT and CDR2 as YNNKEL (reference sequence). The chain's CDR3 is CASSQDLYEQYF. The CDR3 region has the DNA TGTGCCAGCAGCCAAGACCTCTACGAGCAGTACTTC.

Of note for this clonotype: A clone one base away is much larger, so this may be a read error. V is TRBV5-5 and J is TRBJ2-1; D is uncertain. The V and J ends lost 4 bases and 0 bases respectively, with 11 bases between them. This CDR3 comprises 15 residues. The germline gives CDR1 SGHKS, CDR2 YYEKEE (reference sequence). The CDR3, as DNA: TGTGCCAGCAGCCTGCTACTGAGCTCCTACAATGAGCAGTTCTTC. The encoded protein is CASSLLLSSYNEQFF.

The chain carries TRBV5-6 and TRBJ2-2; TRBD1 matches at 9 bases. The CDR3 contains 16 residues. V lost 4 bases and J lost 6; bases outside the gene matches: 10. CDR1 and CDR2 from the germline V gene are SGHDT and YYEEEE. The CDR3 region has the DNA TGTGCCAGCAGCGGCTGGGACAGGGACCTTCCCGGGGAGCTGTTTTTT. Translation: CASSGWDRDLPGELFF.

With respect to this clonotype: Because it lacks the conserved phenylalanine or tryptophan at the end, this CDR3 is likely a read error. The rearrangement uses TRBV5-1 and TRBJ1-1; 9 nucleotides match TRBD1. V was clipped by 6 bases and J by 2 bases; unmatched bases: 8. This CDR3 region has 15 residues. Germline CDR1 is SGHRS and CDR2 is YFSETQ. CDR3 residues: CASKDRGRLNTEAFL. Here the CDR3 DNA reads TGCGCCAGCAAGGACAGGGGACGCCTAAACACTGAAGCTTTCCTT.

The chain combines TRBV20-1 with TRBJ2-4, with D perhaps matching TRBD1 or TRBD2 (6 bases each). From germline, CDR1 is DFQATT and CDR2 SNEGSKA (reference sequence). CDR3 length: 15 residues. V was pared by 6 bases and J by 1 base, with 16 bases between. The CDR3 DNA sequence: TGCAGTGCCCTGAGGGGGGTTTTTGCCAAAAACATTCAGTACTTC. It specifies CSALRGVFAKNIQYF.

This clonotype has only a few counts. The chain joins TRBV27 to TRBJ2-3; D gene unclear. V was shortened by 7 bases and J by 6 bases, with 14 bases between the two germline ends. There are 13 residues in the CDR3. Per the germline V gene, CDR1 is MNHEY and CDR2 is SMNVEV (reference sequence). The CDR3 here is CASNSLVGDTQYF. CDR3 DNA sequence: TGTGCCAGCAACTCCCTCGTCGGGGATACGCAGTATTTT.

This clonotype was observed many times. The rearrangement joins TRBV10-3 to TRBJ2-5, with no clear D. CDR3 length equals 12 residues. Germline V gives CDR1 ENHRY, CDR2 SYGVKD. The ends were cut back, 0 bases at V and 7 bases at J, with 6 bases in the middle. This CDR3 reads CAISESGRTQYF. CDR3 nucleotides: TGTGCCATCAGTGAGTCGGGTCGGACCCAGTACTTC.

The chain recombines TRBV7-2 with TRBJ1-4; no reliable D call. This CDR3 is built from 15 residues. In germline, CDR1 is SGHTA, CDR2 FQGNSA. The germline V and J ends were trimmed by 3 bases and 7 bases, with 15 bases remaining between them. CDR3 coding DNA: TGTGCCAGCAGCTTTCTTGGGGATGGACCTGAAAAACTGTTTTTT. This codes for CASSFLGDGPEKLFF. Complete variable domain (other parts from reference TRBV7-2 and TRBJ1-4): GAGVSQSPSNKVTEKGKDVELRCDPISGHTALYWYRQSLGQGLEFLIYFQGNSAPDKSGLPSDRFSAERTGGSVSTLTIQRTQQEDSAVYLCASSFLGDGPEKLFFGSGTQLSVL.

This clonotype was observed a few times. The CDR3 DNA reads TGTGCCAGCAGCCCGACAGCAATCAATCAGCCCCAGCATTTT. Protein sequence: CASSPTAINQPQHF. This chain connects TRBV27 to TRBJ1-5, with D possibly matching TRBD1 (5 bases). Germline lookup yields CDR1 MNHEY and CDR2 SMNVEV (reference sequence). The CDR3 runs 14 residues. V was pared by 6 bases and J by 3 bases, with 12 bases between.

This clonotype was counted ten times or more. The chain is built from TRBV2 and TRBJ2-7; D is undetermined. V was cut by 4 bases and J by 5 bases, with 6 bases left in between. CDR1 SNHLY and CDR2 FYNNEI come from the germline V gene. The CDR3 extends over 11 amino acids. The CDR3 is CASSATNEQYF. As DNA, the CDR3 is TGTGCCAGCAGTGCCACTAACGAGCAGTACTTC.